The source of this TCR beta chain is a study of T cells in Graves' hyperthyroidism and ophthalmopathy. Study at large: Peripheral blood sampling occurred at initial diagnosis, before any treatment.

RNA transcripts gave rise to amplified TCR beta CDR3 regions. The TCR CDR3 first-round RT-PCR relied on the HTBI primer set. TCRdb itself ran the multiplex PCR reads through MiXCR, one entry per CDR3 protein. The sample holds 450,000 to 650,000 distinct CDR3 sequences, roughly 20% seen once. General study findings and limits: Blood also carried most thyroid clonotypes expanded above 0.001.

As regards this clonotype: The antigen is not known.

The CDR3 contains 15 residues. Trimming stripped 1 base from V and 5 bases from J, with 15 bases between. CDR1 and CDR2 from the germline V gene are MNHEY and SMNVEV (reference sequence). Sequencing was carried out using blood. This sequence joins TRBV27 and TRBJ2-7; TRBD1 might be the D (6 bases). This clonotype originated in a man aged 18 to 30 with Graves' hyperthyroidism. CDR3 sequence: CASSLFQGSPHEQYF. CDR3 in DNA: TGTGCCAGCAGTTTATTCCAGGGGTCTCCCCACGAGCAGTACTTC.